These 25 T cell receptor beta chains originate from one sample sequenced in a study of blood T cells in healthy people across ages. Sample-barcoded 5' priming and a J-beta primer mix drove a second PCR of roughly 6 to 12 cycles. TCRdb used MiXCR to reprocess the 5' RACE reads, holding one entry per CDR3 protein. The table shows fewer than 700,000 distinct CDR3 sequences, with around 41% occurring only once. The sequencing sample was made of blood. The receptors derive from a man older than 75 in good health.

Worth noting for this clonotype: The junction differs from germline at one of its ends, possibly a read error. The rearrangement uses TRBV2 and TRBJ2-3; tentative D call: TRBD2 (5 bases). The CDR3 has 15 residues. Germline-derived CDR1 and CDR2 are SNHLY and FYNNEI. CDR3 bases: TGTGCCAGCAGTGTATGGGAGCCCTCCACAGATGCGCAGTATTTT. Protein sequence: CASSVWEPSTDAQYF.

This chain links TRBV4-2 with TRBJ2-1; 12 nucleotides agree with TRBD2. The length of the CDR3 is 16 residues. Germline CDR1 is LGHNA and CDR2 is YNFKEQ. V trimming: 4 bases; J trimming: 6 bases; junction bases outside the gene matches: 7. CDR3 in amino acids: CASSLSSGGAGNEQFF. The CDR3 nucleotides read TGTGCCAGCAGCCTATCTAGCGGGGGGGCAGGCAATGAGCAGTTCTTC.

In its sample, this clonotype was seen a few times. The chain is built from TRBV20-1 and TRBJ2-4, with D maybe TRBD2 (7 bases). V dropped 3 bases and J dropped 13 bases, with 25 bases sitting between them. CDR1 is DFQATT and CDR2 is SNEGSKA in the germline V gene (reference sequence). The CDR3 runs to 15 residues. The CDR3 DNA reads TGCAGTGCTAGCCTTGGGCGGGGGCTGAACTATGAGCAGTACTTC. This encodes CSASLGRGLNYEQYF.

This sequence joins TRBV9 and TRBJ2-7; 10 nucleotides agree with TRBD2. With 0 bases clipped from V and 2 bases from J, the junction kept 2 bases outside the gene matches. The CDR3 has 15 amino acids. The germline V gene encodes CDR1 SGDLS and CDR2 YYNGEE. The CDR3 spells CASSVVSGGAYEQYF. The CDR3 DNA is TGTGCCAGCAGCGTAGTAAGCGGGGGGGCCTACGAGCAGTACTTC.

This clonotype showed up many times. The chain is built from TRBV20-1 and TRBJ2-3; 14 bases match TRBD2. The V gene's germline CDR1 is DFQATT and CDR2 SNEGSKA (reference sequence). V trimming: 5 bases; J trimming: 3 bases; junction bases outside the gene matches: 4. CDR3 length: 15 residues. DNA of the CDR3: TGCAGTGCTCCCGGGACTAGCGGGAGAACAGATACGCAGTATTTT. Amino acid sequence: CSAPGTSGRTDTQYF.

V gene TRBV11-2 combines with J gene TRBJ2-1, with D perhaps matching TRBD2 (5 bases). The V and J ends lost 1 base and 6 bases respectively, with 7 bases between them. Germline CDR1 is SGHAT and CDR2 is FQNNGV. This CDR3 is 13 amino acids long. The CDR3 region is CASSLVLANEQFF. DNA of the CDR3: TGTGCCAGCAGCTTAGTTCTAGCCAATGAGCAGTTCTTC. Full variable domain (remainder filled in from reference TRBV11-2 and TRBJ2-1): EAGVAQSPRYKIIEKRQSVAFWCNPISGHATLYWYQQILGQGPKLLIQFQNNGVVDDSQLPKDRFSAERLKGVDSTLKIQPAKLEDSAVYLCASSLVLANEQFFGPGTRLTVL.

As to this clonotype: One junction end disagrees with the germline gene, perhaps due to a read error. V gene TRBV9 combines with J gene TRBJ2-3; D could derive from TRBD1 or TRBD2 (6 bases each). CDR1 and CDR2 (germline): SGDLS, YYNGEE. This CDR3 is built from 16 residues. The CDR3 nucleotides read TGTGCCAGCAGCGCAGGGCCGGGGGCTAGCACAGGTACGCAGTATTTT. Protein: CASSAGPGASTGTQYF.

CDR3 region: CASSQQQGNGNTIYF. In DNA, the CDR3 is TGTGCCAGCAGCCAGCAACAGGGGAACGGTAACACCATATATTTT. The rearrangement joins TRBV4-2 to TRBJ1-3; 7 bases match TRBD1. The CDR3 runs to 15 residues. Germline lookup yields CDR1 LGHNA and CDR2 YNFKEQ. V trimming: 3 bases; J trimming: 7 bases; junction bases outside the gene matches: 9.

The V call is TRBV27, the J call TRBJ1-1; a possible D gene is TRBD1 (6 bases). CDR3 length equals 16 residues. With 5 bases removed from V and 0 bases from J, the gap between germline ends came to 16 bases. Germline CDR1 is MNHEY and CDR2 is SMNVEV (reference sequence). The CDR3 loop is CASSPVQGSLNTEAFF. In DNA, the CDR3 is TGTGCCAGCAGTCCAGTACAGGGCTCCCTGAACACTGAAGCTTTCTTT.

The chain couples TRBV4-3 to TRBJ2-3; D is uncertain. The CDR3 extends over 16 amino acids. The ends were cut back, 2 bases at V and 0 bases at J, with 12 bases in the middle. Germline CDR1 and CDR2: LGHNA and YSLEER. CDR3 sequence: CASSQLPGTSTDTQYF. The CDR3 nucleotides read TGCGCCAGCAGCCAACTCCCAGGTACTAGCACAGATACGCAGTATTTT.

This clonotype was detected only a few times. This chain joins TRBV29-1 and TRBJ2-7, with TRBD1 as a possible D gene (6 bases). This CDR3 region has 14 residues. V gave up 6 bases and J gave up 0 bases, with 15 bases separating them. Germline V lookup: CDR1 SQVTM, CDR2 ANQGSEA. Here the CDR3 reads CSVLDRRNSYEQYF. The CDR3 DNA reads as TGCAGCGTCCTAGACAGGCGGAACTCCTACGAGCAGTACTTC.

The chain couples TRBV20-1 to TRBJ2-2; 11 bases match TRBD2. The CDR3 extends over 17 amino acids. Germline V CDR1 and CDR2: DFQATT, SNEGSKA (reference sequence). J was trimmed by 5 bases and V by 1 base; bases with no gene match: 9. CDR3 DNA: TGCAGTGCTAGAGTAGTAGCGGGAGGGCCCCGGACCGGGGAGCTGTTTTTT. Translated, it gives CSARVVAGGPRTGELFF.

This clonotype was recorded many times. This chain joins TRBV7-2 and TRBJ2-7; 7 bases line up with TRBD2. The CDR3 runs 16 residues. Per germline, CDR1 SGHTA and CDR2 FQGNSA. V lost 3 bases, J lost 2 bases, and 10 bases stayed unmatched. The CDR3 sequence is CASSFSGGLTAYEQYF. Written as DNA, the CDR3 is TGTGCCAGCAGCTTTTCGGGGGGACTAACGGCCTACGAGCAGTACTTC.

The rearrangement joins TRBV20-1 to TRBJ2-1; TRBD1 aligns across 7 bases. The CDR3 extends over 16 amino acids. CDR1 and CDR2 from the germline V gene are DFQATT and SNEGSKA (reference sequence). J gave up 3 bases and V 0 bases, and 8 bases lay outside the gene matches. CDR3 coding DNA: TGCAGTGCTAGAGAAACAGGGGCGGCCAGCTACAATGAGCAGTTCTTC. Its protein is CSARETGAASYNEQFF.

This clonotype was seen many times. The J gene is TRBJ2-7, the V gene TRBV29-1; 14 bases fit TRBD2. Germline V lookup: CDR1 SQVTM, CDR2 ANQGSEA. The J segment lost 1 base and the V segment lost 7 bases, leaving 6 bases of the junction unmatched. The CDR3 covers 15 residues. In DNA, the CDR3 is TGCAGCGCTCTGACTAGCGGGAGGGCGTCCTACGAGCAGTACTTC. Translation: CSALTSGRASYEQYF.

This clonotype was found many times. The genes are TRBV29-1 and TRBJ2-7; D might be TRBD1 (7 bases). CDR1 and CDR2 (germline): SQVTM, ANQGSEA. The CDR3 has 12 amino acids. The germline V and J ends were trimmed by 7 bases and 4 bases, with 14 bases remaining between them. This CDR3 reads CSGGQEGYEQYF. For the CDR3, the DNA is TGCAGCGGAGGACAGGAGGGGTACGAGCAGTACTTC.

The chain uses TRBV7-8 and TRBJ2-4; 8 bases are shared with TRBD2. V shed 0 bases and J 1 base; nucleotides not matched to a gene: 5. CDR3 length: 17 amino acids. In germline, CDR1 is SGHVS, CDR2 FQNEAQ. The CDR3 sequence: CASSLALVAGAKNIQYF. Here the CDR3 DNA reads TGTGCCAGCAGCTTAGCGCTGGTAGCGGGGGCCAAAAACATTCAGTACTTC.

This clonotype was seen a handful of times. The rearrangement links TRBV20-1 to TRBJ2-7, with TRBD2 matching 13 bases. With V trimmed by 4 bases and J by 0 bases, 3 bases remained unmatched. The CDR3 spans 15 residues. From germline, CDR1 is DFQATT and CDR2 SNEGSKA (reference sequence). The CDR3 reads CSATRTSGSSYEQYF. The CDR3 nucleotides are TGCAGTGCTACCCGGACTAGCGGGAGCTCCTACGAGCAGTACTTC.

Notes on this clonotype: The junction does not match germline at one end; this may be a read error. The gene calls are TRBV7-9 and TRBJ1-2; D remains unclear. CDR1 is SEHNR and CDR2 is FQNEAQ in the germline V gene (reference sequence). The CDR3 length is 13 residues. CDR3 amino acids: CAGSVDIDYGYTF. DNA of the CDR3: TGTGCCGGCAGCGTAGACATCGACTATGGCTACACCTTC.

The V and J genes are TRBV7-8 and TRBJ2-7; 14 bases align to TRBD2. Germline V gene lookup returns CDR1 SGHVS and CDR2 FQNEAQ. The CDR3 has 17 residues. The trim removed 1 base at V and 4 bases at J, leaving 6 bases unmatched. CDR3 coding DNA: TGTGCCAGCAGCTTAGAGGGGACTAGCGGGGGACTTTACGAGCAGTACTTC. This codes for CASSLEGTSGGLYEQYF.

This clonotype appeared a few times. The genes are TRBV5-4 and TRBJ2-7; TRBD1 matches at 7 bases. V shed 0 bases and J 0 bases; nucleotides not matched to a gene: 3. The CDR3 has 15 amino acids. Germline CDR1 and CDR2: SGHNT and YYREEE (reference sequence). The CDR3 loop is CASSLGQGDSYEQYF. In DNA form, the CDR3 reads TGTGCCAGCAGCTTGGGACAGGGAGACTCCTACGAGCAGTACTTC.

This chain joins TRBV27 and TRBJ2-1; 9 bases are a match to TRBD2. CDR3 size: 16 residues. Germline CDR1 MNHEY, CDR2 SMNVEV (reference sequence). V shed 2 bases, J shed 3 bases, and the junction held 5 bases outside the gene matches. CDR3 residues: CASSLLTSGHYNEQFF. The CDR3 DNA reads as TGTGCCAGCAGTTTACTTACTAGCGGGCACTACAATGAGCAGTTCTTC.

A word on this clonotype: Lacking the conserved final phenylalanine or tryptophan, this CDR3 likely reflects a read error. The genes are TRBV29-1 and TRBJ1-4; no clear D gene. Germline lookup yields CDR1 SQVTM and CDR2 ANQGSEA. Between the trimmed V and J ends, which lost 3 bases and 5 bases, there was a span of 13 bases. The CDR3 sequence is 14 residues long. Here the CDR3 reads CSVDLLGGNEKLFL. The DNA of the CDR3 is TGCAGCGTTGACCTGCTTGGAGGGAATGAAAAACTGTTTCTT.

V and J are TRBV4-2 and TRBJ2-5, with a tentative D call TRBD1 (6 bases). V was clipped by 0 bases and J by 11 bases, with 22 bases between them. The CDR3 is 16 amino acids. Looked up from germline, CDR1 is LGHNA and CDR2 is YNFKEQ. The CDR3 coding sequence is TGTGCCAGCAGCCAAGATCCGGGACAACGAGACAATGAGCAGTACTTC. It encodes CASSQDPGQRDNEQYF.

The chain has TRBV12-3 or TRBV12-4 and TRBJ2-1; TRBD1 matches at 9 bases. CDR3 length: 17 residues. J was trimmed by 9 bases and V by 6 bases; bases with no gene match: 18. CDR3 in DNA: TGTGCCAGCAGCCCAGCGTCCGGGACAGGGAGTGGTGTTGAGCAGTTCTTC. Amino acids: CASSPASGTGSGVEQFF.